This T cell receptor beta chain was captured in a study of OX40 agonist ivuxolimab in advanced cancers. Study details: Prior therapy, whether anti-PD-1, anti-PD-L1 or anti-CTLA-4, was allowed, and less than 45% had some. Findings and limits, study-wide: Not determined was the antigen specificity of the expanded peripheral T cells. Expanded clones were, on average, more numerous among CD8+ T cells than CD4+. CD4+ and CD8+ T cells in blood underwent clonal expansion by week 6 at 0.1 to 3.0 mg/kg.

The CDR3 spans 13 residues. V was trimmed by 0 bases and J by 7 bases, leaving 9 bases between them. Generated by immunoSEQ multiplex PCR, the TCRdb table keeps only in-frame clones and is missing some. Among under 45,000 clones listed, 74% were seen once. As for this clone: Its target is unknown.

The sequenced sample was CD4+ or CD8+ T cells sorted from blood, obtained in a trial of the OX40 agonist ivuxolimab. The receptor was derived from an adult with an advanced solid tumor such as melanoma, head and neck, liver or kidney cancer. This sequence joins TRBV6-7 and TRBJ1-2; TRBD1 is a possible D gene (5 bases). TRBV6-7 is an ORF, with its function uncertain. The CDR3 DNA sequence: TGTGCCAGCAGTTACTCGGGGGAGCCTGGCTACACCTTC. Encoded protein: CASSYSGEPGYTF.